This is a list of T cell receptor beta chains from one sample in a study of cytomegalovirus exposure and HLA in healthy donors. The assay was immunoSEQ multiplex PCR, and TCRdb's table has in-frame clones only and misses some. The sample lists 100,000 to 150,000 clones, 73% occurring once. Material: PBMCs. Receptors originate from a woman in her thirties or forties in good health and CMV-seropositive. CDR3s include the opening cysteine and the closing phenylalanine or tryptophan. A D gene is named only where the DNA matches it firmly. Part of the rows lack a size; the others show once, few, many or a class for expanded clones.

TGTGCCAGCAGGCTAGAAGGGGCTCGCGAAGCTTTCTTT | CASRLEGAREAFF | TRBJ1-1 | few | TRBV6-1 | .
TGTTCCAGCAGCTTAGCCCTTAGGGAGTTCGCCGAGCAGTACTTC | CSSSLALREFAEQYF | TRBJ2-7 | . | TRBV7-9 | .
TGTGCCAGCAGCTCTACGGACTATGGCTACACCTTC | CASSSTDYGYTF | TRBJ1-2 | . | TRBV7-2 | .
TGTGCCATCAGTGAGTCAACTGCTGAAGCTTTCTTT | CAISESTAEAFF | TRBJ1-1 | . | TRBV10-3 | .
TGTGCCAGCAGCTTAGTACCCACCCGTGTCGACTTGAACACTGAAGCTTTCTTT | CASSLVPTRVDLNTEAFF | TRBJ1-1 | . | TRBV7-2 | .
TGTGCCAGCAGCCAGGACAGACTAAACTATGGCTACACCTTC | CASSQDRLNYGYTF | TRBJ1-2 | . | TRBV6-1 | .
TGTGCCAGCAGTTTAGGTAGTAGCTTCAATGAGCAGTTCTTC | CASSLGSSFNEQFF | TRBJ2-1 | few | TRBV28 | .
TGTGCCAGCAGCTTAGCGCGGGTGGATGAGCAGTTCTTC | CASSLARVDEQFF | TRBJ2-1 | . | TRBV7-2 | .
TGCAGCGCCTCCGGGACAGGGAGGGATACGCAGTATTTT | CSASGTGRDTQYF | TRBJ2-3 | . | TRBV29-1 | TRBD1
TGTGCCAGCAGTTACTCCTCGAGCTCCTACAATGAGCAGTTCTTC | CASSYSSSSYNEQFF | TRBJ2-1 | . | TRBV6-5 | .
TGTGCCAGCAGTTTAAGGGGGAAGTACAATGAGCAGTTCTTC | CASSLRGKYNEQFF | TRBJ2-1 | . | TRBV28 | .
TGTGCCAGCAGCTTAACACCGACTAGCGGAGCATACGAGCAGTACTTC | CASSLTPTSGAYEQYF | TRBJ2-7 | . | TRBV7-3 | TRBD2
TGCGCCAGCAGCCAAAGCTCTGGACTAGCCTCTGGGGCCAACGTCCTGACTTTC | CASSQSSGLASGANVLTF | TRBJ2-6 | few | TRBV4-1 | TRBD2
TGTGCCAGCAGTGAAAGGGGGATCTCCTACGAGCAGTACTTC | CASSERGISYEQYF | TRBJ2-7 | . | TRBV2 | .
TGTGCCAGCAGGGGGTCCACAGGCAACTATGGCTACACCTTC | CASRGSTGNYGYTF | TRBJ1-2 | . | TRBV6-1 | .
TGTGCCAGCAGTTACCCGGATGAGGGTCTCTACACCTTC | CASSYPDEGLYTF | TRBJ1-2 | . | TRBV6-5 | .
TGTGCCTGGAGGAAACAGAGCTACGAGCAGTACTTC | CAWRKQSYEQYF | TRBJ2-7 | . | TRBV30 | .
TGTTCCAGCAGCTTAGTCGGGCGGGAGTCGGCCGAGCAGTTCTTC | CSSSLVGRESAEQFF | TRBJ2-1 | . | TRBV7-9 | TRBD2
TGTGCCAGCACGGGTGGTTATGGCTACACCTTC | CASTGGYGYTF | TRBJ1-2 | . | TRBV25-1 | .
TGTGCCAGCAGCTTGATGGCAGGAGGCGCCAATTCACCCCTCCACTTT | CASSLMAGGANSPLHF | TRBJ1-6 | few | TRBV5-6 | .
TGTGCCAGCTCACTGAGGGCTCCCTCAACTAATGAAAAACTGTTTTTT | CASSLRAPSTNEKLFF | TRBJ1-4 | few | TRBV18 | .
TGTGCCAGTAGTAGCCCGGCGGGATCGGGCACTGAAGCTTTCTTT | CASSSPAGSGTEAFF | TRBJ1-1 | . | TRBV19 | .
TGCGCCAGCAGCCAAGATGGCGGATCCAAGAACAATGAGCAGTTCTTC | CASSQDGGSKNNEQFF | TRBJ2-1 | . | TRBV4-3 | .
TGTGCCAGTAGTATTTCGGACAGGTTAACAGATACGCAGTATTTT | CASSISDRLTDTQYF | TRBJ2-3 | . | TRBV19 | TRBD1
TGTGCCAGCAGTTTAGGGACTAGCGGGGCCTACAATGAGCAGTTCTTC | CASSLGTSGAYNEQFF | TRBJ2-1 | . | TRBV27 | TRBD2
TGCGCCAGCAGCTGGCTTGGGACAGGAGTTCACACCTTC | CASSWLGTGVHTF | TRBJ1-2 | . | TRBV4-3 | TRBD1
TGTGCCAGCAGCCCGGACAGGGGGGGGACCCAGTACTTC | CASSPDRGGTQYF | TRBJ2-5 | once | TRBV11-2 | TRBD1
TGTGCCAGCAGTTTACAATTCAATCAGCCCCAGCATTTT | CASSLQFNQPQHF | TRBJ1-5 | . | TRBV6-5 | .
TGTGCCAGCAGTTCCCTGGTCGGGCGGGAGGGCCCAGAGACCCAGTACTTC | CASSSLVGREGPETQYF | TRBJ2-5 | . | TRBV28 | TRBD2
TGTGCCAGCAGGCAACTAGGCTATGGCTACACCTTC | CASRQLGYGYTF | TRBJ1-2 | . | TRBV28 | .
TGTGCCAGCAGTTTACTGCAGGGGGCCCGCGTCGAGCAGTACTTC | CASSLLQGARVEQYF | TRBJ2-7 | once | TRBV28 | TRBD1
TGTGCCAGTAGTATGGTGGGAGTTATCCATGAGCAGTTCTTC | CASSMVGVIHEQFF | TRBJ2-1 | . | TRBV19 | .
TGTGCCAGTACTCAAGCGGGACAAGAGACCCAGTACTTC | CASTQAGQETQYF | TRBJ2-5 | . | TRBV19 | TRBD2
TGTGCCAGCAGCGTAGACGGCGGTAGCTCCTACAATGAGCAGTTCTTC | CASSVDGGSSYNEQFF | TRBJ2-1 | . | TRBV9 | .
TGTGCCAGCAGCCCTGGGGACAGCAGCATTTACAATGAGCAGTTCTTC | CASSPGDSSIYNEQFF | TRBJ2-1 | few | TRBV11-3 | TRBD1
TGTGCCAGCAGTGGGACAGGGCGGTATGAAAAACTGTTTTTT | CASSGTGRYEKLFF | TRBJ1-4 | . | TRBV2 | TRBD1
TGTGCCAGCAGCTCCAACAGGGGGGGCACTGAAGCTTTCTTT | CASSSNRGGTEAFF | TRBJ1-1 | . | TRBV7-2 | TRBD1
TGTGCCAGCAGCTTAGCGACGACTAGCGGCGCCTACAATGAGCAGTTCTTC | CASSLATTSGAYNEQFF | TRBJ2-1 | . | TRBV7-9 | TRBD2
TGTGCCAGCAGCCCAGGGACAGTAAACTCTGGGGCCAACGTCCTGACTTTC | CASSPGTVNSGANVLTF | TRBJ2-6 | . | TRBV9 | TRBD1
TGTGCCAGCATCTTAGCCCCAAGCAATCAGCCCCAGCATTTT | CASILAPSNQPQHF | TRBJ1-5 | . | TRBV7-2 | .
TGTGCCAGCAGTGAAGTTACTTCCCAAGAGACCCAGTACTTC | CASSEVTSQETQYF | TRBJ2-5 | . | TRBV2 | .
TGTGCCAGCAGCGGAGGACAGGGGAACTATGGCTACACCTTC | CASSGGQGNYGYTF | TRBJ1-2 | . | TRBV6-1 | TRBD1
TGTGCCAGCAGCCCAGACGGGACAGGTAGCGGGAGTTTGAAGACCCAGTACTTC | CASSPDGTGSGSLKTQYF | TRBJ2-5 | . | TRBV7-6 | .
TGTGCCAGCAGCCGACAGAATCCGAACACCGGGGAGCTGTTTTTT | CASSRQNPNTGELFF | TRBJ2-2 | few | TRBV4-2 | .
TGTGCCAGCAGTATAACCAGGGTCAACTATGGCTACACCTTC | CASSITRVNYGYTF | TRBJ1-2 | . | TRBV28 | .
TGTGCCAGCAGCTTGTCCGGCTCTGGAAACACCATATATTTT | CASSLSGSGNTIYF | TRBJ1-3 | few | TRBV5-4 | .
TGTGCCAGTAGTTTACCTGAGGCCTCGAACACTGAAGCTTTCTTT | CASSLPEASNTEAFF | TRBJ1-1 | . | TRBV28 | .
TGTGCCAGCAGCTTAGTTGTACTAGCGGGGACTGAGCAGTTCTTC | CASSLVVLAGTEQFF | TRBJ2-1 | . | TRBV7-2 | TRBD2